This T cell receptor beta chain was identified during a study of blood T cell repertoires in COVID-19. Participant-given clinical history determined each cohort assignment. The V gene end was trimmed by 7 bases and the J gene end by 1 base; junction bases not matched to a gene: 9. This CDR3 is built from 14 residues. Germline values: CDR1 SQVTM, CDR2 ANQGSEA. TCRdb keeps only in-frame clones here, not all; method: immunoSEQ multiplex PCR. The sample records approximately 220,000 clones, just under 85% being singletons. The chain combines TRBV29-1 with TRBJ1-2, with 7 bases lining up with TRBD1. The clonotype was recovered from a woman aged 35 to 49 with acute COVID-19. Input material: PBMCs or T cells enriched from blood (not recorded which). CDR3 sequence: CSASGTVDNYGYTF. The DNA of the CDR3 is TGCAGCGCGTCCGGGACAGTTGATAACTATGGCTACACCTTC.